This T cell receptor beta chain was sequenced for a study of T cells after yellow fever vaccination. For TCR, cDNA came from 5'RACE template switching, which added a universal primer site and UMIs. MiXCR was run by TCRdb on the 5' RACE reads, yielding one entry per CDR3 protein. The sample has under 300,000 distinct CDR3 sequences; less than 9% are singletons. Study-wide points: A weaker but faster secondary response was observed, peaking on day 5 versus 15. A small share of clonotypes appeared in both CD4 and CD8 compartments. Once the booster was given, most primary-vaccination clones reappeared, at 95% to 98% for CD4 and over 75% for CD8.

CDR3 length: 19 amino acids. The trim removed 0 bases at V and 3 bases at J, leaving 14 bases unmatched. CDR1 and CDR2 (germline): SGHAT, FQDESV (reference sequence). A note on this clonotype: Its target is unknown.

The material was CD4+ T cells sorted from PBMCs, obtained 15 days after the yellow fever booster vaccination. The genes are TRBV11-1 and TRBJ1-2, with TRBD1 identical over 9 bases. This sequence was found in a man aged 30-40 years who received the YFV17D yellow fever vaccine. The DNA for the CDR3 is TGTGCCAGCAGCTTAGCCGGGACAGGGAACCCCTCCAAGGACTATGGCTACACCTTC. Protein product: CASSLAGTGNPSKDYGYTF. The complete variable domain, with remaining parts taken from reference TRBV11-1 and TRBJ1-2, reads EAEVAQSPRYKITEKSQAVAFWCDPISGHATLYWYRQILGQGPELLVQFQDESVVDDSQLPKDRFSAERLKGVDSTLKIQPAELGDSAMYLCASSLAGTGNPSKDYGYTFGSGTRLTVV.